This T cell receptor (beta chain) was profiled in a study of T cell repertoires in cytomegalovirus infection. J lost 8 bases, V lost 4 bases, and 6 bases had no gene match. From germline, CDR1 is MGHDK and CDR2 SYGVNS. The CDR3 is 14 residues long. MiXCR was run by TCRdb on the reads, yielding one entry per CDR3 protein. Seen here are about 530,000 distinct CDR3 sequences, 26% observed once, and the top ten hold around 14%. This rearrangement joins TRBV25-1 to TRBJ1-4, with 8 bases identical to TRBD1. The sequenced material came from PBMCs. The TCR was taken from a human donor in good health (CMV status not recorded). Some clones in this sample may be carry-over from other donors' samples. In DNA, the CDR3 is TGTGCCAGCAGTGGACAGGGGTCGGTCGAAAAACTGTTTTTT. Translating it yields CASSGQGSVEKLFF. Full variable domain (outside the CDR3, taken from reference TRBV25-1 and TRBJ1-4): EADIYQTPRYLVIGTGKKITLECSQTMGHDKMYWYQQDPGMELHLIHYSYGVNSTEKGDLSSESTVSRIRTEHFPLTLESARPSHTSQYLCASSGQGSVEKLFFGSGTQLSVL.